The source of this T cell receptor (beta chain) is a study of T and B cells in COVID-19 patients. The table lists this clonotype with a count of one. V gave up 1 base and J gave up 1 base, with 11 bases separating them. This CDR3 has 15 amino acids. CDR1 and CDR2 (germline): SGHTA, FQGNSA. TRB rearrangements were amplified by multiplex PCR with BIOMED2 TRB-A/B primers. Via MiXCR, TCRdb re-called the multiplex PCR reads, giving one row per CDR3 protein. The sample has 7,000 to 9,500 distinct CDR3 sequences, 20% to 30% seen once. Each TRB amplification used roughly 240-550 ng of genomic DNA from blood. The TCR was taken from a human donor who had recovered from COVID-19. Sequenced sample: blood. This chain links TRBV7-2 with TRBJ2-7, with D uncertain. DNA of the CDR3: TGTGCCAGCAGCTTAGGGTTTGAGTTATCCTACGAGCAGTACTTC. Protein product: CASSLGFELSYEQYF.